This T cell receptor (beta chain) was sequenced for a study of blood T cells in healthy people across ages (dated by TCRdb to about 2015). A note on the overall study: In model experiments, template switching captured roughly one uniquely barcoded TCR beta cDNA molecule for every two T cells. Using deep sequencing normalized with unique cDNA molecular identifiers, the study measured how TCR beta repertoire diversity changes with age. The donors were divided into four age groups: young (average around 15 years), middle-aged (roughly 40), aged (about 60) and long-lived (about 80). To avoid experimental bias, donors of different ages were distributed randomly across sequencing lanes. Using the same blood draw, the study looked at two additional independent replicas of 1 million unique cDNA reads for two donors, one aged 18 to 30 and the other aged 80 or older.

Trimming leaves V shorter by 2 bases and J shorter by 5 bases, with the junction holding 15 bases beyond the gene matches. There are 17 amino acids in the CDR3, from cysteine to phenylalanine inclusive. The kept DNA is CDR3 alone, 51 bases in frame from the first base. As encoded in the germline V gene (reference sequence), CDR1 is DFQATT while CDR2 is SNEGSKA. A note on this clonotype: Its antigen remains undetermined. No much larger clone is present one base from it, and per-base qualities are unavailable.

The protocol used for the library was 5' RACE. Sequencing took place on an Illumina HiSeq 2500. A second PCR of roughly 6 to 11 cycles was run with a J-beta primer mix and a sample-barcoded 5' primer. A unique molecular identifier was introduced onto each TCR beta cDNA molecule by a template-switch 5' adaptor carrying 12 random nucleotides. Each sample yielded at least 2.5 million CDR3-containing paired-end reads. The Mint cDNA synthesis kit, primed by a TRBC-specific oligonucleotide, was used to synthesize first-strand cDNA from all RNA. Following uracil-DNA glycosylase treatment, a first 18-cycle PCR with universal primers M1SS and BC2_uni_R was performed on all cDNA. The published analysis was carried out like this. For normalization, 1 million high-quality reads were randomly selected from each sample, with every read carrying a distinct molecular identifier. Instead of being binned into consensus sequences, reads that shared molecular identifiers were thrown out. MiTCR, set to a Q25 quality threshold and the strictest error-elimination algorithm, was used for CDR3 identification, clonotype clustering and error correction. A nonparametric unseen species model with Euler transformation was used to estimate lower-bound total TCR beta diversity. The public reads were run again by TCRdb, first through fastp at Q25 and then through MiXCR, and only productive beta chains were kept. Entries that share a CDR3 protein sequence are merged under the most common genes and DNA. It is TCRdb's table, rather than the study itself, that gives the V and J calls and clone size. The sample yields hundreds of thousands of distinct CDR3 sequences; more than 50% were counted once. The ten largest clones capture roughly 24% of the sample.

Donors were about 36 systemically healthy Caucasian individuals from Russia aged roughly 6 to 90 years. Approximately 9.3 milliliters of peripheral blood were collected from each donor into EDTA-treated Vacutainer tubes. PBMCs were isolated by Ficoll-Paque density-gradient centrifugation, with at least 6 million obtained per sample. Trizol reagent was used to extract total RNA from PBMCs, with at least 5 micrograms per sample. The percentages of naive CD45RAhigh/CD27high T cells were determined by flow cytometry on a PBMC aliquot from every donor. Overall study outcomes, separate from this receptor: Observed TCR beta diversity correlated strongly with the percentage of naive T cells measured by flow cytometry. Compared with the aged group, the long-lived group had more naive CD4+ T cells, fewer expanded clones and increased TCR diversity, suggesting age selection. Estimates of total diversity based on one million sequenced T cells were regarded as lower bounds and as underestimates. Because the CMV infection status of the donors was unknown, age-related changes in expanded clonotypes may potentially have been confounded. Because profiling used bulk unsorted PBMCs, naive and antigen-experienced compartments could not be compared conclusively. As age increased, observed TCR beta diversity per million T cells dropped in a roughly linear way, and a significant reduction was already evident by age about 40.

The material sequenced was blood. The receptor was isolated from a middle-aged man in good health. Recombination connected TRBV20-1 to TRBJ2-1; TRBD2 lines up with 7 middle nucleotides. The CDR3 in this case is CSARRFGGLEFHNEQFF. The nucleotide sequence is TGCAGTGCTAGACGCTTTGGAGGACTAGAGTTCCACAATGAGCAGTTCTTC.